This T cell receptor beta chain came from a study of siplizumab effects on memory and regulatory T cells. Overall study findings and caveats: Reactions containing siplizumab showed mappable alloreactive CD4+ clones averaging about 66% Treg-derived, versus 25% to 30% in controls. It was never confirmed that proliferating Tregs from siplizumab cultures were suppressive. Unstimulated subset assignment was obtained for only a minor fraction of alloreactive clones.

Note on this clone: As yet, its antigen is unknown.

Looked up from germline, CDR1 is MRHNA and CDR2 is SNTAGT. CDR3 length: 14 amino acids. Germline trimming cut 5 bases from V and 3 bases from J; bases unmatched to any gene: 2. The table came from immunoSEQ multiplex PCR; TCRdb's copy has only in-frame clones and leaves some out. Seen here are about 120,000 clones, approximately 92% observed once, and the top ten hold roughly 0.15%. The sequenced sample consisted of non-Treg CD4+ T cells sorted from blood. This TCR was recovered from a human donor in good health. The chain links TRBV6-4 to TRBJ2-2; the match to TRBD2 covers 8 bases. CDR3 loop: CASSPGGDTGELFF. The CDR3 DNA sequence: TGTGCCAGCAGTCCGGGGGGGGACACCGGGGAGCTGTTTTTT.